This TCR beta chain appears in the sequencing data of a study of blood T cell repertoires in COVID-19. Study overall: The United States, Italy and Spain provided the acute and convalescent COVID-19 samples. Sample material is recorded as cDNA or gDNA derived from T cells, B-cell-depleted T cells, or PBMCs.

The V gene's germline CDR1 is DFQATT and CDR2 SNEGSKA (reference sequence). The CDR3 extends over 17 amino acids. The V and J ends lost 3 bases and 4 bases, in that order; junction bases with no gene match: 17. As handled by the study authors: Estimation of nucleated cell counts relied on the amplification of reference gene primers. TCRdb's table, derived via immunoSEQ multiplex PCR, lists solely in-frame clones and lacks some. The D gene and trimming were derived from the DNA, and the V and J assignments and clone size from that table. This sample has 210,000 or so clones, with 90% found just once. Sequenced input: peripheral blood. The clonotype originates from a man in his fifties or sixties with acute or convalescent COVID-19. The chain combines TRBV20-1 with TRBJ1-2; TRBD1 aligns across 7 bases. CDR3: CSASSVEQGSRGYGYTF. The DNA of the CDR3 is TGCAGTGCTAGTTCCGTTGAACAGGGGAGTCGCGGCTATGGCTACACCTTC.